The 6 T cell receptor beta chains reported below all come from one sample, sequenced in a study of blood T cell repertoires in COVID-19. Sequenced by immunoSEQ multiplex PCR; TCRdb stores in-frame clones only, minus some. Of about 94,000 clones listed, 80% are singletons. The sample was peripheral blood. The receptors were gathered from a human donor in a cohort sampled during active COVID-19.

J is TRBJ1-2 and V is TRBV6-5; 9 bases align to TRBD1. The CDR3 spans 14 residues. The trim removed 6 bases at V and 8 bases at J, leaving 10 bases unmatched. The germline V gene encodes CDR1 MNHEY and CDR2 SVGAGI. The CDR3 nucleotides are TGTGCCAGCAGGTTGGGACAGGGTGTGGAGGGCTACACCTTC. Its protein is CASRLGQGVEGYTF.

This chain connects TRBV19 to TRBJ1-5; no definite D call. CDR1 is LNHDA, CDR2 SQIVND, per germline (reference sequence). The CDR3 runs to 12 residues. The germline V and J ends were trimmed by 7 bases and 3 bases, with 7 bases remaining between them. The CDR3 nucleotides read TGTGCCAGTAAGGAGGCCAATCAGCCCCAGCATTTT. Amino acids: CASKEANQPQHF.

There are a few counts of this clone. The chain joins TRBV5-1 to TRBJ2-7, with D possibly matching TRBD2 (6 bases). There are 12 residues in the CDR3. Trimming pared 4 bases from V and 1 base from J, leaving 6 bases between. The V gene's germline CDR1 is SGHRS and CDR2 YFSETQ. The chain's CDR3 is CASSRESYEQYF. CDR3 sequence (DNA): TGCGCCAGCAGCCGGGAGTCCTACGAGCAGTACTTC.

The V call is TRBV28, the J call TRBJ2-5; possible D gene TRBD1, 6 bases. CDR1 and CDR2 from the germline V gene are MDHEN and SYDVKM. The V gene lost 4 bases and the J gene lost 5 bases, with 23 bases spanning the gap. The CDR3 spans 17 residues. This CDR3 is CASSSPPGDIAGETQYF. The CDR3 DNA sequence: TGTGCCAGCAGTTCCCCCCCCGGGGACATAGCAGGGGAGACCCAGTACTTC.

The chain joins TRBV5-6 to TRBJ2-7; D perhaps matches TRBD2 (6 bases). The V gene lost 5 bases and the J gene lost 2 bases, with 17 bases spanning the gap. The CDR3 contains 15 residues. Germline V lookup: CDR1 SGHDT, CDR2 YYEEEE. This CDR3 is CASSDSAGYTYEQYF. Written as DNA, the CDR3 is TGTGCCAGCAGTGACTCTGCGGGGTATACCTACGAGCAGTACTTC.

The chain recombines TRBV19 with TRBJ2-1; 10 bases are a match to TRBD1. This CDR3 has 12 residues. CDR1 and CDR2 from the germline V gene are LNHDA and SQIVND (reference sequence). V was clipped by 10 bases and J by 6 bases; unmatched bases: 3. The CDR3 spells CATRTGGNEQFF. DNA of the CDR3: TGTGCCACTAGGACAGGGGGCAATGAGCAGTTCTTC.